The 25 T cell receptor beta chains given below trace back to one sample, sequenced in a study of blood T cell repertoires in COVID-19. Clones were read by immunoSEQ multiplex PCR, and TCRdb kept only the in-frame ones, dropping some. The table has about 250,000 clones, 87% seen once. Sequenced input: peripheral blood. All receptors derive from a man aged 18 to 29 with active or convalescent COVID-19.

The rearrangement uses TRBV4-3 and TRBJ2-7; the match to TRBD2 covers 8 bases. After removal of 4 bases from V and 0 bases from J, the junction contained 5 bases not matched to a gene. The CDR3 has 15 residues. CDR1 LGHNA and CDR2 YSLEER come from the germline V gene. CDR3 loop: CASSPQRESSYEQYF. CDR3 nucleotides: TGCGCCAGCAGCCCCCAGCGGGAGAGCTCCTACGAGCAGTACTTC.

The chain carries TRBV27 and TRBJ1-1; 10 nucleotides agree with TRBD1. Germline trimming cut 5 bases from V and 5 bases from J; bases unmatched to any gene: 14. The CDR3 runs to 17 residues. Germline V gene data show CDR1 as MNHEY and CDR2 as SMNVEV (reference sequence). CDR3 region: CASSMTDRGRRSTEAFF. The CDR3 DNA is TGTGCCAGCAGTATGACCGACAGGGGGCGCAGGAGTACTGAAGCTTTCTTT.

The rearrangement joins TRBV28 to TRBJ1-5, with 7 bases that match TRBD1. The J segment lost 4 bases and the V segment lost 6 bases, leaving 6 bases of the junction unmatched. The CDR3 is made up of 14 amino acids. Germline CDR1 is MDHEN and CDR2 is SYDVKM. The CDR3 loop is CASSLGQLNQPQHF. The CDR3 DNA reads TGTGCCAGCAGCCTGGGACAGCTTAATCAGCCCCAGCATTTT.

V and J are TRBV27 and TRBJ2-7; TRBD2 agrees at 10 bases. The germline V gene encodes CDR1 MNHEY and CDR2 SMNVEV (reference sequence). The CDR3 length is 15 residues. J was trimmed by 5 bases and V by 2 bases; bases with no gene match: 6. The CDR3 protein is CASSLVLAGVDEQYF. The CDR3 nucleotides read TGTGCCAGCAGTTTAGTCCTAGCGGGAGTAGACGAGCAGTACTTC.

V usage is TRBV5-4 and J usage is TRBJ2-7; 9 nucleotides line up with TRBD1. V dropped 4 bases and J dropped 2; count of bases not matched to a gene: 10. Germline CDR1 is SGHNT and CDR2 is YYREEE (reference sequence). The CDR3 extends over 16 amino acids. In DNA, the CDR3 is TGTGCCAGCAGCCCAAACCTACAGGGGGCGGCCTACGAGCAGTACTTC. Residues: CASSPNLQGAAYEQYF.

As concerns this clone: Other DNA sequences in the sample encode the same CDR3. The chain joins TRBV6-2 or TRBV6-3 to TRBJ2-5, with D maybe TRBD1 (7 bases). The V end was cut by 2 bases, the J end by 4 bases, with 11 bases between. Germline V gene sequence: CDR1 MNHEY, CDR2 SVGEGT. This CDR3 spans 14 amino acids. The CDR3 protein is CASSYGGGAETQYF. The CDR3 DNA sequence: TGTGCCAGCAGTTACGGAGGGGGCGCAGAGACCCAGTACTTC.

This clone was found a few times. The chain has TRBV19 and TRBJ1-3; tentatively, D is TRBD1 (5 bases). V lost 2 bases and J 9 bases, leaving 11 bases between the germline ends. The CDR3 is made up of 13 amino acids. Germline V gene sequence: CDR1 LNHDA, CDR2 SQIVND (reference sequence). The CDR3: CASSINQGLTIYF. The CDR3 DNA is TGTGCCAGTAGTATAAACCAGGGCCTCACCATATATTTT.

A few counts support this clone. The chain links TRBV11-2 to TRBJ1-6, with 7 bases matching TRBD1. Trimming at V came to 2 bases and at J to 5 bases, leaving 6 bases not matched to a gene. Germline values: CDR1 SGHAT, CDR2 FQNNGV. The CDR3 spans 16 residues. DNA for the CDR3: TGTGCCAGCAGCTTACTAGGGGGCAACCATAATTCACCCCTCCACTTT. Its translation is CASSLLGGNHNSPLHF.

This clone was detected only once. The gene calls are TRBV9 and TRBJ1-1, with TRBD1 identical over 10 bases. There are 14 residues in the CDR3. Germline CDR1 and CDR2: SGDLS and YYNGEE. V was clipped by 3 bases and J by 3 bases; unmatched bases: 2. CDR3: CASSAGQGDTEAFF. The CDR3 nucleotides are TGTGCCAGCAGCGCCGGACAGGGGGACACTGAAGCTTTCTTT. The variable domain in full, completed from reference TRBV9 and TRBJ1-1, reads DSGVTQTPKHLITATGQRVTLRCSPRSGDLSVYWYQQSLDQGLQFLIQYYNGEERAKGNILERFSAQQFPDLHSELNLSSLELGDSALYFCASSAGQGDTEAFFGQGTRLTVV.

CDR3 amino acids: CASSTQTNYGYTF. CDR3 nucleotides: TGTGCCAGCTCCACGCAGACTAACTATGGCTACACCTTC. The V and J genes are TRBV18 and TRBJ1-2, with D unresolved. CDR3 size: 13 residues. The germline V gene encodes CDR1 KGHSH and CDR2 LQKENI. With 6 bases removed from V and 0 bases from J, the gap between germline ends came to 8 bases.

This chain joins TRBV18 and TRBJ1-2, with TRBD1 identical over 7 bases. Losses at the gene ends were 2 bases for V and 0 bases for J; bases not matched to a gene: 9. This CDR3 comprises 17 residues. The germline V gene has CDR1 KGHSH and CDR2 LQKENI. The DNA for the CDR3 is TGTGCCAGCTCACCATGGGACAGCCCGGGCCCTAACTATGGCTACACCTTC. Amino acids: CASSPWDSPGPNYGYTF.

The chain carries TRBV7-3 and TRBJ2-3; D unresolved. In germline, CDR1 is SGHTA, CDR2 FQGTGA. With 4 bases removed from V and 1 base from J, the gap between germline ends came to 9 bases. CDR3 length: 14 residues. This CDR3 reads CASSSSVGTDTQYF. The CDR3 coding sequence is TGTGCCAGCAGCTCAAGCGTAGGCACAGATACGCAGTATTTT.

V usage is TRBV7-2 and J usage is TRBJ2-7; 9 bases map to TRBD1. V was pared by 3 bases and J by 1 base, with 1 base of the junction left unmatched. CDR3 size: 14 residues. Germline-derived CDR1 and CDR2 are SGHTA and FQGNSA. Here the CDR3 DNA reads TGTGCCAGCAGCTTGACAGGGGGGTCCTACGAGCAGTACTTC. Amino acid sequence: CASSLTGGSYEQYF.

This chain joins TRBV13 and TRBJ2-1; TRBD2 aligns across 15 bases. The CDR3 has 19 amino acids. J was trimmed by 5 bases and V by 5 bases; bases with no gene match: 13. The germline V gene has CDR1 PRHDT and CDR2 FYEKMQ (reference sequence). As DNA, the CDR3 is TGTGCCAGCAGCGTTGGACTAGCGGGAGGGCCATGGAACGACAATGAGCAGTTCTTC. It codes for CASSVGLAGGPWNDNEQFF.

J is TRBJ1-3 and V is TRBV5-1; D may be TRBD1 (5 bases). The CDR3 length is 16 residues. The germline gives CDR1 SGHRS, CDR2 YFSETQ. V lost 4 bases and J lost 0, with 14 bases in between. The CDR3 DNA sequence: TGCGCCAGCAGCCCGGGGGACGGTAGCTCTGGAAACACCATATATTTT. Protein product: CASSPGDGSSGNTIYF.

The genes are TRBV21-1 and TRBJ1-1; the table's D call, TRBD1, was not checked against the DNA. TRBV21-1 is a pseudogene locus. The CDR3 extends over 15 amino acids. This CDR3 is CASSSPGQNNTEAFF. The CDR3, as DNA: TGTGCCAGCAGCAGCCCCGGACAGAATAACACTGAAGCTTTCTTT.

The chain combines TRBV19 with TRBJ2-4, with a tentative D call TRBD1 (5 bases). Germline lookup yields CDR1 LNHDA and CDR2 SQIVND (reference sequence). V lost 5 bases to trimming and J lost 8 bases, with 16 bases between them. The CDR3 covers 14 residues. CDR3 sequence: CASSGAGGFDIQYF. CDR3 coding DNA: TGTGCCAGTAGTGGGGCAGGCGGCTTTGACATTCAGTACTTC. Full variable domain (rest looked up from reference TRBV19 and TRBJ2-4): DGGITQSPKYLFRKEGQNVTLSCEQNLNHDAMYWYRQDPGQGLRLIYYSQIVNDFQKGDIAEGYSVSREKKESFPLTVTSAQKNPTAFYLCASSGAGGFDIQYFGAGTRLSVL.

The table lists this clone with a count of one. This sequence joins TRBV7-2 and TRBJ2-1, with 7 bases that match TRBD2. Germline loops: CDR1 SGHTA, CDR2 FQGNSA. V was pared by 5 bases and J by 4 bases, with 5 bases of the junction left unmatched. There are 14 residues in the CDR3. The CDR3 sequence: CASSQPGLYNEQFF. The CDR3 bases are TGTGCCAGCAGCCAACCGGGACTATACAATGAGCAGTTCTTC.

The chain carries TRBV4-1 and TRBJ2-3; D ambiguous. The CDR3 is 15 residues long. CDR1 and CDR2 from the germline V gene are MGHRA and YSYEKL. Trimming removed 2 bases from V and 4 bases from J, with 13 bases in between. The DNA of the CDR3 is TGCGCCAGCAGCCAATTTCACGTTACACCAGATACGCAGTATTTT. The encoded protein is CASSQFHVTPDTQYF.

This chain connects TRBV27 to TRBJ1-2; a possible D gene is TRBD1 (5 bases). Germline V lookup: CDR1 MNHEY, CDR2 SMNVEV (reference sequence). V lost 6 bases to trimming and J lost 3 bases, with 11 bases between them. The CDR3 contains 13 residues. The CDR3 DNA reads TGTGCCAGCAGCGCGGGGGTACACTATGGCTACACCTTC. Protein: CASSAGVHYGYTF.

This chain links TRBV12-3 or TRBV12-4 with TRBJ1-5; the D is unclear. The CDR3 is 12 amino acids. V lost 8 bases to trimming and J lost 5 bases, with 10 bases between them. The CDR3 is CASWAPHQPQHF. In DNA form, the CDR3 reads TGTGCCAGCTGGGCACCCCATCAGCCCCAGCATTTT.

The CDR3 DNA sequence: TGTGCCAGCAGCCCAGGACTAGCGGGAGTAGAGACCCAGTACTTC. It translates to CASSPGLAGVETQYF. This rearrangement joins TRBV7-2 to TRBJ2-5; TRBD2 agrees at 13 bases. CDR1 is SGHTA and CDR2 is FQGNSA in the germline V gene. With V trimmed by 5 bases and J by 4 bases, 4 bases remained unmatched. This CDR3 is built from 15 residues.

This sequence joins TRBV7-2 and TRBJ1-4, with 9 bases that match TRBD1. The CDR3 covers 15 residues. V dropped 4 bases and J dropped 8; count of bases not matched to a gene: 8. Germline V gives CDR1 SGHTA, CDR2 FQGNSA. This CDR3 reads CASSSPGQGREKLFF. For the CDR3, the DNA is TGTGCCAGCAGCTCCCCGGGACAGGGAAGGGAAAAACTGTTTTTT.

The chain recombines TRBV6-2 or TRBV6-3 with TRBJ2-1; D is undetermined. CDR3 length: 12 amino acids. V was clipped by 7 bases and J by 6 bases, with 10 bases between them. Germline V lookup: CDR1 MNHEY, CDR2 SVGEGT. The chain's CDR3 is CASNPRGNEQFF. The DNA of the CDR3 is TGTGCCAGCAACCCTAGAGGCAATGAGCAGTTCTTC.

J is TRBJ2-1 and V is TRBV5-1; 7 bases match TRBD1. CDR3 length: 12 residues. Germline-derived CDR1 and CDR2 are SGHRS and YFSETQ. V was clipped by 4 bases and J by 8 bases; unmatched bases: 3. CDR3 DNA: TGCGCCAGCAGCCCCGACAGGGATGAGCAGTTCTTC. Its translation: CASSPDRDEQFF.